The clone carrying this T cell receptor beta chain was detected only a few times. This specimen belongs to a study of T cell repertoires in cytomegalovirus infection. The germline gives CDR1 MDHEN, CDR2 SYDVKM. CDR3 length equals 13 residues. The V end lost 1 base, the J end lost 7 bases, and 10 bases lay between the germline ends. Using its own MiXCR run on the reads, TCRdb lists one record per CDR3 protein. The sample contains around 550,000 distinct CDR3 sequences, 26% of which appear only once. This chain links TRBV28 with TRBJ1-2, with a possible D match to TRBD1 (5 bases). This TCR came from a human donor in good health (CMV status not recorded). Some clones in this sample may be carry-over from other donors' samples. The specimen sequenced was PBMCs. CDR3 sequence reads: CASSLSSGPGYTF. The CDR3 nucleotides are TGTGCCAGCAGTTTATCCTCGGGGCCTGGCTACACCTTC.